Following are 5 T cell receptor beta chains from one sample sequenced in a study of blood T cell repertoires in COVID-19. Clones were sequenced by immunoSEQ multiplex PCR, and TCRdb holds only the in-frame ones, with some missing. The table includes approximately 210,000 clones, about 88% detected once. The specimen was peripheral blood. The receptors come from a woman in her forties with acute or convalescent COVID-19.

The chain uses TRBV30 and TRBJ1-2; a possible D gene is TRBD1 (6 bases). This CDR3 is built from 16 residues. CDR1 and CDR2 from the germline V gene are GTSNPN and SVGIG (reference sequence). The ends were cut back, 0 bases at V and 0 bases at J, with 14 bases in the middle. The CDR3 nucleotides read TGTGCCTGGAGTGTATGGGGGGGCCGGACTAACTATGGCTACACCTTC. Translation: CAWSVWGGRTNYGYTF.

The V and J genes are TRBV6-5 and TRBJ1-1; D is unclear. In germline, CDR1 is MNHEY, CDR2 SVGAGI. Trimming shortened V by 10 bases and J by 3 bases, and 15 bases separated the two germline ends. The CDR3 has 13 residues. CDR3 DNA sequence: TGTGCCATCCGGAGGGCCCTCCACACTGAAGCTTTCTTT. Amino acid sequence: CAIRRALHTEAFF.

J is TRBJ1-6 and V is TRBV11-2, with TRBD1 matching 7 bases. With V trimmed by 5 bases and J by 8 bases, 12 bases remained unmatched. Per germline, CDR1 SGHAT and CDR2 FQNNGV. This CDR3 is 16 amino acids long. The DNA of the CDR3 is TGTGCCAGCAGCCCTCCGGCAGGGGGTGAGGATTCACCCCTCCACTTT. It specifies CASSPPAGGEDSPLHF.

The V gene is TRBV28, the J gene TRBJ1-4, with TRBD1 matching over 10 bases. Looked up from germline, CDR1 is MDHEN and CDR2 is SYDVKM. The CDR3 covers 14 residues. The J segment lost 6 bases and the V segment lost 7 bases, leaving 5 bases of the junction unmatched. CDR3 DNA: TGTGCCAGCACCATGACAGGGGGCTATGAAAAACTGTTTTTT. This gives the protein CASTMTGGYEKLFF. The full variable domain, completed using reference TRBV28 and TRBJ1-4, is DVKVTQSSRYLVKRTGEKVFLECVQDMDHENMFWYRQDPGLGLRLIYFSYDVKMKEKGDIPEGYSVSREKKERFSLILESASTNQTSMYLCASTMTGGYEKLFFGSGTQLSVL.

V gene TRBV11-1 combines with J gene TRBJ1-2; tentatively, D is TRBD1 (5 bases). Per the germline V gene, CDR1 is SGHAT and CDR2 is FQDESV (reference sequence). V was trimmed by 1 base and J by 4 bases, leaving 13 bases between them. CDR3 length: 15 amino acids. The CDR3 here is CASSLGAGLGYGYTF. CDR3 coding DNA: TGTGCCAGCAGCTTAGGAGCGGGGCTCGGCTATGGCTACACCTTC.